Presented here are 17 T cell receptor beta chains from one specimen sequenced in a study of long-term antiretroviral therapy in people with HIV. Version v3.0 of the immunoSEQ assay ran at survey level. Assay: immunoSEQ multiplex PCR; the TCRdb copy retains only in-frame clones and omits some. The sample has under 20,000 clones; approximately 80% are singletons. Sequenced here: unsorted PBMCs, sampled 0.1 years before starting antiretroviral therapy. Receptors were obtained from a man between 18 and 35 years old with HIV.

A single count supports this clone. The J gene is TRBJ1-2, the V gene TRBV10-3, with D maybe TRBD1 (5 bases). The V and J ends lost 7 bases and 3 bases respectively, with 9 bases between them. CDR1 is ENHRY, CDR2 SYGVKD, per germline. This CDR3 is 12 amino acids long. The CDR3 bases are TGTGCCATCAAATCGACAGACTATGGCTACACCTTC. It specifies CAIKSTDYGYTF.

The chain couples TRBV20-1 to TRBJ1-2; D might be TRBD1 (6 bases). This CDR3 contains 9 residues. Germline V gene lookup returns CDR1 DFQATT and CDR2 SNEGSKA (reference sequence). In DNA, the CDR3 is TGCAGCACAGGGTCTGGCTACACCTTC. This gives the protein CSTGSGYTF.

The chain recombines TRBV9 with TRBJ1-1; D is ambiguous. The germline gives CDR1 SGDLS, CDR2 YYNGEE. The ends were cut back, 0 bases at V and 2 bases at J, with 8 bases in the middle. This CDR3 contains 14 residues. The CDR3 coding sequence is TGTGCCAGCAGCGTAGCTACCTTTAACACTGAAGCTTTCTTT. Amino acids: CASSVATFNTEAFF.

A few counts support this clone. The V call is TRBV4-2, the J call TRBJ1-2; TRBD1 is a possible D gene (6 bases). The V end lost 4 bases, the J end lost 4 bases, and 13 bases lay between the germline ends. CDR1 is LGHNA and CDR2 is YNFKEQ in the germline V gene. The CDR3 has 14 residues. For the CDR3, the DNA is TGTGCCAGCAGCCCGCGCGCGGACAGCTATGGCTACACCTTC. Its protein product is CASSPRADSYGYTF.

J is TRBJ2-1 and V is TRBV4-1; the D is unclear. CDR1 MGHRA and CDR2 YSYEKL come from the germline V gene. Trimming shortened V by 1 base and J by 5 bases, and 9 bases separated the two germline ends. CDR3 length equals 14 residues. The CDR3 loop reads CASSQAQANNEQFF. CDR3 sequence (DNA): TGCGCCAGCAGCCAAGCGCAGGCTAACAATGAGCAGTTCTTC.

This rearrangement joins TRBV6-4 to TRBJ2-1, with a possible D match to TRBD2 (6 bases). Germline assignment: CDR1 MRHNA and CDR2 SNTAGT. The CDR3 spans 13 residues. V lost 2 bases, J lost 4 bases, and 6 bases lay in between. The CDR3 nucleotides are TGTGCCAGCAGTGACGGGACTTACAATGAGCAGTTCTTC. Translation: CASSDGTYNEQFF.

This clone was picked up a small number of times. The V gene is TRBV28, the J gene TRBJ1-3; D is ambiguous. CDR1 is MDHEN, CDR2 SYDVKM, per germline. V lost 0 bases, J lost 2 bases, and 11 bases lay in between. CDR3 length: 16 amino acids. Here the CDR3 DNA reads TGTGCCAGCAGTTTATGGCAGGTGGGCCCTGGAAACACCATATATTTT. Its translation: CASSLWQVGPGNTIYF. Full variable domain (outside the CDR3, taken from reference TRBV28 and TRBJ1-3): DVKVTQSSRYLVKRTGEKVFLECVQDMDHENMFWYRQDPGLGLRLIYFSYDVKMKEKGDIPEGYSVSREKKERFSLILESASTNQTSMYLCASSLWQVGPGNTIYFGEGSWLTVV.

A word on this clone: Sequence at one end of the junction differs from germline and may be a read error. The chain has TRBV6-1 and TRBJ1-5; D possibly corresponds to TRBD1 (5 bases). Germline V gene lookup returns CDR1 MNHNS and CDR2 SASEGT. CDR3 size: 18 residues. The CDR3 region is CAISDLGDGAHPNQPQHF. The CDR3 nucleotides read TGTGCCATCAGTGATTTGGGAGATGGGGCGCATCCCAATCAGCCCCAGCATTTT.

CDR3 sequence (DNA): TGTGCCAGCAGCCAAGGGTCACGGCTTGGCGAGCAGTACTTC. This encodes CASSQGSRLGEQYF. The genes are TRBV14 and TRBJ2-7; D not resolved. This CDR3 region has 14 residues. Per the germline V gene, CDR1 is SGHDN and CDR2 is FVKESK. The V and J ends lost 1 base and 6 bases respectively, with 13 bases between them. Together with reference TRBV14 and TRBJ2-7, the CDR3 gives the full variable domain: EAGVTQFPSHSVIEKGQTVTLRCDPISGHDNLYWYRRVMGKEIKFLLHFVKESKQDESGMPNNRFLAERTGGTYSTLKVQPAELEDSGVYFCASSQGSRLGEQYFGPGTRLTVT.

The genes are TRBV27 and TRBJ1-1; unclear D gene. V was cut by 6 bases and J by 1 base, with 9 bases left in between. Germline CDR1 reads MNHEY; CDR2 reads SMNVEV (reference sequence). This CDR3 comprises 13 residues. The CDR3 region has the DNA TGTGCCAGCAGGTTAAAGAGGAACACTGAAGCTTTCTTT. Translated, it gives CASRLKRNTEAFF.

The chain combines TRBV6-1 with TRBJ2-3; tentative D call: TRBD2 (5 bases). Germline CDR1 is MNHNS and CDR2 is SASEGT. V was pared by 1 base and J by 1 base, with 9 bases between. The CDR3 loop spans 15 amino acids. CDR3 sequence (DNA): TGTGCCAGCAGTGAAGACGGGCGGGGCACAGATACGCAGTATTTT. It is translated as CASSEDGRGTDTQYF.

This clone was detected only once. The chain couples TRBV28 to TRBJ2-7; 8 bases are a match to TRBD1. V shed 7 bases, J shed 3 bases, and the junction held 8 bases outside the gene matches. Germline loops: CDR1 MDHEN, CDR2 SYDVKM. The CDR3 extends over 14 amino acids. The CDR3 here is CASNLVTGDYEQYF. CDR3 coding DNA: TGTGCCAGCAATCTAGTGACAGGGGACTACGAGCAGTACTTC.

The chain recombines TRBV5-1 with TRBJ2-7, with TRBD1 matching over 10 bases. V lost 4 bases and J lost 1; bases outside the gene matches: 5. CDR3 length equals 15 residues. The germline V gene has CDR1 SGHRS and CDR2 YFSETQ. The CDR3 nucleotides are TGCGCCAGCAGCGGTGGGACAGGGGTTTCCTACGAGCAGTACTTC. The encoded protein is CASSGGTGVSYEQYF.

The chain combines TRBV6-5 with TRBJ2-7, with 10 bases that match TRBD1. The CDR3 covers 13 residues. V was pared by 5 bases and J by 6 bases, with 4 bases of the junction left unmatched. CDR1 MNHEY and CDR2 SVGAGI come from the germline V gene. The CDR3 nucleotides are TGTGCCAGCAGTAGGGGGGACAGGGGCGAGCAGTACTTC. This translates into CASSRGDRGEQYF.

The chain combines TRBV5-5 with TRBJ2-2; D is unresolved. Germline CDR1 is SGHKS and CDR2 is YYEKEE (reference sequence). The CDR3 totals 16 residues. Trimming pared 1 base from V and 0 bases from J, leaving 10 bases between. This chain's CDR3 is CASSLIDTTNTGELFF. The CDR3, as DNA: TGTGCCAGCAGCTTGATAGACACGACGAACACCGGGGAGCTGTTTTTT.

The chain uses TRBV15 and TRBJ1-5; D gene unclear. Germline CDR1 is LNHNV and CDR2 is YYDKDF (reference sequence). The CDR3 loop spans 16 amino acids. V lost 1 base to trimming and J lost 11 bases, with 21 bases between them. CDR3 in amino acids: CATSRGRLRESAAQHF. DNA for the CDR3: TGTGCCACCAGCAGAGGTCGGCTGAGGGAATCAGCGGCCCAGCATTTT.

The chain couples TRBV4-3 to TRBJ1-4; no reliable D call. The CDR3 is 13 amino acids. V lost 4 bases, J lost 17 bases, and 20 bases lay in between. Germline-derived CDR1 and CDR2 are LGHNA and YSLEER. CDR3: CASSLKRGGPIFF. The CDR3 region has the DNA TGCGCCAGCAGCCTTAAACGCGGAGGCCCTATATTTTTT.